This entry features one TCR beta chain sequence. Germline loops: CDR1 SEHNR, CDR2 FQNEAQ (reference sequence). V was clipped by 3 bases and J by 2 bases; unmatched bases: 13. The CDR3 is 18 residues long. These data are taken from a study of blood T cell repertoires in COVID-19. Study-wide background: The United States, Italy and Spain supplied acute and convalescent COVID-19 samples.

Recruits, aged roughly 18 to 89 years, lived in under 25 US areas. The assay was immunoSEQ multiplex PCR, and TCRdb's table has in-frame clones only and misses some. The data contain about 200,000 clones, more than 80% of them singletons. Sequenced: PBMCs or T cells enriched from blood (not recorded which). The TCR sequence derives from a woman younger than 35 who had recovered from COVID-19. The rearrangement uses TRBV7-9 and TRBJ2-3; 8 bases match TRBD2. The CDR3 is CASSLGFLQLAVTDTQYF. The CDR3 nucleotides read TGTGCCAGCAGCTTGGGTTTTCTTCAACTAGCGGTCACAGATACGCAGTATTTT.